The rows below give T cell receptor beta chains drawn from one sample of a study of T cells in localized non-small cell lung cancer. Here immunoSEQ multiplex PCR was the method, and the copy in TCRdb shows in-frame clones only, minus some. The sample lists approximately 47,000 clones; about 85% were seen once. Source: PBMCs, taken before any cancer treatment. The receptors come from a man between 40 and 75 years old with stage II lung adenocarcinoma. Each CDR3 is given with its conserved first and last residue. D genes are given only for firm matches. Only some rows state a clone size, as once, few, many or a class for expanded clones.

size: .; J: TRBJ2-3; D: .; V: TRBV2; CDR3: CASSAVTDTDTQYF; DNA: TGTGCCAGCAGTGCGGTTACGGACACAGATACGCAGTATTTT
size: .; J: TRBJ2-5; D: .; V: TRBV11-2; CDR3: CASSLEAPTASQETQYF; DNA: TGTGCCAGCAGCTTAGAAGCCCCGACAGCTTCCCAAGAGACCCAGTACTTC
size: .; J: TRBJ1-6; D: .; V: TRBV28; CDR3: CASIRRGSSYNSPLHF; DNA: TGTGCCAGCATCCGAAGGGGGAGCTCCTATAATTCACCCCTCCACTTT
size: once; J: TRBJ1-2; D: .; V: TRBV10-3; CDR3: CAISQGDSSYGYTF; DNA: TGTGCCATCAGTCAGGGAGACTCTAGCTATGGCTACACCTTC
size: .; J: TRBJ1-1; D: .; V: TRBV10-3; CDR3: CAISELNHRAFF; DNA: TGTGCCATCAGTGAGTTAAACCACAGGGCTTTCTTT
size: .; J: TRBJ1-2; D: .; V: TRBV19; CDR3: CASSEGFYGYTF; DNA: TGTGCCAGTAGTGAGGGCTTCTATGGCTACACCTTC
size: .; J: TRBJ1-2; D: TRBD1; V: TRBV6-5; CDR3: CASSYWGDRGTGGYTF; DNA: TGTGCCAGCAGTTACTGGGGGGACAGGGGCACAGGGGGCTACACCTTC
size: .; J: TRBJ2-6; D: .; V: TRBV5-8; CDR3: CASSPRGSRSGANVLTF; DNA: TGTGCCAGCAGCCCGAGGGGTTCCCGCTCTGGGGCCAACGTCCTGACTTTC
size: .; J: TRBJ1-1; D: .; V: TRBV12-5; CDR3: CASGDRGTEAFF; DNA: TGTGCTAGTGGGGATCGGGGCACTGAAGCTTTCTTT
size: .; J: TRBJ1-3; D: TRBD1; V: TRBV4-1; CDR3: CASSQTSGGFGNTIYF; DNA: TGCGCCAGCAGCCAGACGTCAGGGGGCTTTGGAAACACCATATATTTT
size: .; J: TRBJ1-2; D: .; V: TRBV2; CDR3: CASSLEDSNYGYTF; DNA: TGTGCCAGCAGTTTGGAGGACAGTAACTATGGCTACACCTTC
size: .; J: TRBJ2-2; D: TRBD1; V: TRBV28; CDR3: CASWRTGSSGELFF; DNA: TGTGCCAGTTGGAGGACAGGGAGTTCCGGGGAGCTGTTTTTT
size: .; J: TRBJ2-3; D: .; V: TRBV5-1; CDR3: CASSLGGSTDTQYF; DNA: TGCGCCAGCAGCTTGGGGGGTAGCACAGATACGCAGTATTTT
size: .; J: TRBJ2-6; D: .; V: TRBV5-1; CDR3: CASSPTGPGANVLTF; DNA: TGCGCCAGCAGCCCGACCGGACCCGGGGCCAACGTCCTGACTTTC
size: .; J: TRBJ1-1; D: .; V: TRBV6-1; CDR3: CASSDLVRADRNTEAFF; DNA: TGTGCCAGCAGTGATCTAGTCAGGGCGGACAGGAACACTGAAGCTTTCTTT
size: .; J: TRBJ2-2; D: TRBD1; V: TRBV7-3; CDR3: CASSTRGPGELFF; DNA: TGTGCCAGCAGCACAAGGGGGCCCGGGGAGCTGTTTTTT
size: once; J: TRBJ1-1; D: .; V: TRBV19; CDR3: CASSNLNTEAFF; DNA: TGTGCCAGTAGTAATCTGAACACTGAAGCTTTCTTT
size: .; J: TRBJ2-3; D: .; V: TRBV5-4; CDR3: CASNAGISNTDTQYF; DNA: TGTGCCAGCAACGCAGGGATCTCGAACACAGATACGCAGTATTTT
size: .; J: TRBJ1-2; D: TRBD1; V: TRBV7-8; CDR3: CASSPVQGHYGYTF; DNA: TGTGCCAGCAGCCCAGTACAGGGGCACTATGGCTACACCTTC
size: .; J: TRBJ1-6; D: TRBD1; V: TRBV7-9; CDR3: CASSEDRGHSPLHF; DNA: TGTGCCAGCAGCGAGGACAGGGGGCATTCACCCCTCCACTTT
size: .; J: TRBJ2-5; D: TRBD1; V: TRBV13; CDR3: CASSTGQGAGETQYF; DNA: TGTGCCAGCAGCACCGGACAGGGGGCGGGAGAGACCCAGTACTTC
size: .; J: TRBJ1-6; D: .; V: TRBV9; CDR3: CASSVEGAYNSPLHF; DNA: TGTGCCAGCAGCGTAGAAGGGGCTTATAATTCACCCCTCCACTTT
size: .; J: TRBJ2-7; D: .; V: TRBV4-2; CDR3: CASSPGLPSYEQYF; DNA: TGTGCCAGCAGTCCGGGACTGCCATCCTACGAGCAGTACTTC
size: .; J: TRBJ1-4; D: .; V: TRBV10-2; CDR3: CASRPGSTNEKLFF; DNA: TGCGCCAGCAGACCAGGGTCGACTAATGAAAAACTGTTTTTT